One sample yielded the 18 T cell receptor beta chains listed below, sequenced in a study of blood T cell repertoires in COVID-19. Produced via immunoSEQ multiplex PCR; TCRdb's table is partial and in-frame only. In the table there are some 200,000 clones, 80% to 90% of which are singletons. Material: PBMCs or T cells enriched from blood (not recorded which). The receptors were sampled from a woman aged 18-29 years in a cohort exposed to, infected with or recovered from COVID-19 (not recorded which).

The genes are TRBV7-8 and TRBJ1-2, with TRBD1 identical over 10 bases. The CDR3 is 16 residues long. Germline V gene data show CDR1 as SGHVS and CDR2 as FQNEAQ. V lost 1 base and J lost 4; bases outside the gene matches: 6. The CDR3 region is CASSLERWDRGYGYTF. CDR3 DNA sequence: TGTGCCAGCAGCTTAGAAAGGTGGGACAGGGGCTATGGCTACACCTTC.

The genes are TRBV19 and TRBJ1-1, with a possible D match to TRBD1 (5 bases). Germline CDR1 is LNHDA and CDR2 is SQIVND (reference sequence). This CDR3 region has 15 residues. With 3 bases removed from V and 4 bases from J, the gap between germline ends came to 15 bases. The CDR3 bases are TGTGCCAGTAGTATTCGCCGTACAGGACGCACTGAAGCTTTCTTT. Protein sequence: CASSIRRTGRTEAFF.

The chain couples TRBV5-6 to TRBJ2-2, with D possibly matching TRBD1 (6 bases). Germline V gene lookup returns CDR1 SGHDT and CDR2 YYEEEE. The V gene lost 1 base and the J gene lost 1 base, with 11 bases spanning the gap. CDR3 length: 16 amino acids. CDR3 loop: CASSLTVTGNTGELFF. CDR3 DNA: TGTGCCAGCAGCTTGACCGTGACAGGGAACACCGGGGAGCTGTTTTTT. Variable domain in full (rest from reference TRBV5-6 and TRBJ2-2): DAGVTQSPTHLIKTRGQQVTLRCSPKSGHDTVSWYQQALGQGPQFIFQYYEEEERQRGNFPDRFSGHQFPNYSSELNVNALLLGDSALYLCASSLTVTGNTGELFFGEGSRLTVL.

The rearrangement uses TRBV13 and TRBJ1-2; a weak D match, TRBD1 (6 bases). V dropped 4 bases and J dropped 4 bases, with 13 bases sitting between them. Per germline, CDR1 PRHDT and CDR2 FYEKMQ (reference sequence). This CDR3 region has 14 residues. CDR3 bases: TGTGCCAGCAGCTCCGGGACACCGTCCTATGGCTACACCTTC. This translates into CASSSGTPSYGYTF.

The chain uses TRBV7-6 and TRBJ1-5; D gene uncertain. V gave up 5 bases and J gave up 5 bases, with 10 bases separating them. Germline CDR1 and CDR2: SGHVS and FNYEAQ. The CDR3 length is 13 residues. The CDR3 sequence is CASSQDGDQPQHF. For the CDR3, the DNA is TGTGCCAGCAGCCAGGACGGGGATCAGCCCCAGCATTTT.

The rearrangement joins TRBV27 to TRBJ1-1; D gene uncertain. Trimming shortened V by 3 bases and J by 0 bases, and 14 bases separated the two germline ends. In germline, CDR1 is MNHEY, CDR2 SMNVEV (reference sequence). The CDR3 totals 16 residues. CDR3 protein: CASSFSRFSLNTEAFF. The CDR3 DNA reads as TGTGCCAGCAGTTTCTCCCGTTTTTCCCTGAACACTGAAGCTTTCTTT.

The J gene is TRBJ2-2, the V gene TRBV4-1; D is uncertain. Between the trimmed V and J ends, which lost 3 bases and 4 bases, there was a span of 3 bases. The germline CDR1 and CDR2 sequences are MGHRA and YSYEKL. The CDR3 consists of 12 residues. In nucleotides, the CDR3 is TGCGCCAGCAGCCACCTCACCGGGGAGCTGTTTTTT. It yields the protein CASSHLTGELFF.

V and J are TRBV5-1 and TRBJ2-1, with 10 bases matching TRBD1. CDR3 length equals 17 residues. With V trimmed by 0 bases and J by 2 bases, 5 bases remained unmatched. CDR1 SGHRS and CDR2 YFSETQ come from the germline V gene. As DNA, the CDR3 is TGCGCCAGCAGCTTGGGCCCGGGACAGGGGACCTACAATGAGCAGTTCTTC. It yields the protein CASSLGPGQGTYNEQFF.

The chain carries TRBV2 and TRBJ1-2; no firm D call. The V and J ends lost 0 bases and 7 bases respectively, with 12 bases between them. The CDR3 spans 14 residues. The V gene's germline CDR1 is SNHLY and CDR2 FYNNEI. The CDR3 DNA follows: TGTGCCAGCAGTGAAGCGCTGGCAATAGCTGGCTACACCTTC. This codes for CASSEALAIAGYTF.

The rearrangement links TRBV10-2 to TRBJ2-2; possibly TRBD1 for D (6 bases). This CDR3 has 16 residues. Germline V gene data show CDR1 as WSHSY and CDR2 as SAAADI. V dropped 6 bases and J dropped 0 bases, with 14 bases sitting between them. The CDR3, as DNA: TGCGCCAGCAGCCTACAGGGTGGTACGAACACCGGGGAGCTGTTTTTT. This translates into CASSLQGGTNTGELFF.

This chain connects TRBV10-1 to TRBJ1-2, with D tentatively TRBD1 (5 bases). The V gene's germline CDR1 is WNHNN and CDR2 SYGVQD (reference sequence). The CDR3 is 13 residues long. V was pared by 3 bases and J by 6 bases, with 11 bases between. CDR3 amino acids: CASSEGREDGYTF. For the CDR3, the DNA is TGCGCCAGCAGTGAAGGCAGGGAGGATGGCTACACCTTC.

The chain carries TRBV9 and TRBJ1-1; TRBD1 is a possible D gene (6 bases). The V gene lost 4 bases and the J gene lost 1 base, with 11 bases spanning the gap. The CDR3 extends over 14 amino acids. Germline values: CDR1 SGDLS, CDR2 YYNGEE. The CDR3 region is CASSPVTGNTEAFF. The CDR3 bases are TGTGCCAGCAGCCCAGTGACAGGGAACACTGAAGCTTTCTTT.

The rearrangement links TRBV7-3 to TRBJ2-2, with a possible D match to TRBD1 (5 bases). Per the germline V gene, CDR1 is SGHTA and CDR2 is FQGTGA. The CDR3 is made up of 14 amino acids. V was pared by 5 bases and J by 7 bases, with 14 bases between. The CDR3 DNA reads TGTGCCAGCAGCCCCTCTCGACAGATCGGGGAGCTGTTTTTT. Translating it yields CASSPSRQIGELFF.

This clone was observed a single time. The chain recombines TRBV5-4 with TRBJ1-1, with D possibly being TRBD1 (6 bases). Trimming took off 4 bases at V and 2 bases at J, with 21 bases between the two ends. This CDR3 is built from 17 residues. Germline lookup yields CDR1 SGHNT and CDR2 YYREEE (reference sequence). The CDR3 sequence: CASSPPPGAGANTEAFF. The CDR3 nucleotides read TGTGCCAGCAGCCCCCCGCCTGGGGCAGGGGCTAACACTGAAGCTTTCTTT. The full variable domain, its missing parts supplied by reference TRBV5-4 and TRBJ1-1, is ETGVTQSPTHLIKTRGQQVTLRCSSQSGHNTVSWYQQALGQGPQFIFQYYREEENGRGNFPPRFSGLQFPNYSSELNVNALELDDSALYLCASSPPPGAGANTEAFFGQGTRLTVV.

This sequence joins TRBV19 and TRBJ1-1, with 10 bases that match TRBD1. The CDR3 length is 15 residues. Germline V lookup: CDR1 LNHDA, CDR2 SQIVND (reference sequence). V was pared by 6 bases and J by 1 base, with 5 bases of the junction left unmatched. The CDR3 protein is CASRQRTGGNTEAFF. In nucleotides, the CDR3 is TGTGCCAGTAGGCAGAGGACAGGGGGGAACACTGAAGCTTTCTTT.

The chain combines TRBV7-8 with TRBJ2-5, with D possibly being TRBD1 (5 bases). Between the trimmed V and J ends, which lost 1 base and 1 base, there was a span of 13 bases. The CDR3 covers 16 residues. Germline CDR1 is SGHVS and CDR2 is FQNEAQ. This CDR3 reads CASSLDFAGLQETQYF. DNA of the CDR3: TGTGCCAGCAGCTTAGACTTCGCAGGGCTCCAAGAGACCCAGTACTTC.

J is TRBJ1-4 and V is TRBV5-1; 8 nucleotides agree with TRBD1. V dropped 4 bases and J dropped 7; count of bases not matched to a gene: 9. Germline V lookup: CDR1 SGHRS, CDR2 YFSETQ. The CDR3 length is 15 residues. CDR3 residues: CASSLEGRGLEKLFF. For the CDR3, the DNA is TGCGCCAGCAGCCTCGAGGGCAGGGGGCTTGAAAAACTGTTTTTT.

The chain is built from TRBV9 and TRBJ2-2; D is perhaps TRBD2 (5 bases). V lost 2 bases and J lost 6, with 5 bases in between. The germline gives CDR1 SGDLS, CDR2 YYNGEE. This CDR3 spans 12 amino acids. The CDR3 here is CASSVSAGELFF. The CDR3 bases are TGTGCCAGCAGCGTTAGCGCCGGGGAGCTGTTTTTT.